The rows below give T cell receptor beta chains drawn from one sample of a study of blood T cell repertoires in COVID-19. Measured with immunoSEQ multiplex PCR; TCRdb has only the in-frame clones, and not every one. This table holds roughly 170,000 clones, about 87% found once. The sample comprised peripheral blood. These TCRs come from a man aged 35 to 55 with active or convalescent COVID-19. CDR3s include the opening cysteine and the closing phenylalanine or tryptophan. The D gene is left open where the match is weak. Clone size is not always given. Where it is, it says once, few, many or a class for expanded clones.

>TRBV6-1|-|TRBJ2-7|-
TGTGCCAGCAGTGATACGAGAGAGGGAGTCGAGCAGTACTTC
CASSDTREGVEQYF
>TRBV30|-|TRBJ2-3|-
TGTGCCTGGAGTGATCCCGCCATACACAGGGACACAGATACGCAGTATTTT
CAWSDPAIHRDTDTQYF
>TRBV5-4|-|TRBJ2-3|TRBD1
TGTGCCAGCAGCACTCCGGGACAGGACCGAGATACGCAGTATTTT
CASSTPGQDRDTQYF
>TRBV6-6|-|TRBJ2-7|-
TGTGCCAGCAGTTACTTGGGACACTCGAGCTCCTACGAGCAGTACTTC
CASSYLGHSSSYEQYF
>TRBV7-9|once|TRBJ1-1|-
TGTGCCAGCAGCTTAGTTGGCAGCGCTGAAGCTTTCTTT
CASSLVGSAEAFF
>TRBV30|once|TRBJ1-3|-
TGTGCCTGGAGCCCGGGTCCTGGAAACACCATATATTTT
CAWSPGPGNTIYF
>TRBV11-3|-|TRBJ2-3|-
TGTGCCAGCAGCTTAGGCTCAGGGACTAGCACAGATACGCAGTATTTT
CASSLGSGTSTDTQYF
>TRBV30|-|TRBJ1-5|TRBD1
TGTGCCTGGAGTCTTGGGACAGCACCTTTCCGGAGGCCCCAGCATTTT
CAWSLGTAPFRRPQHF
>TRBV19|-|TRBJ1-1|-
TGTGCCAGTACCCTACTCGGTACTCGGGGAGGGAGGGACACTGAAGCTTTCTTT
CASTLLGTRGGRDTEAFF
>TRBV12-5|-|TRBJ2-7|TRBD1
TGTGCTAGTGTGGGGACAGTCAAGCGCTACGAGCAGTACTTC
CASVGTVKRYEQYF
>TRBV19|-|TRBJ2-5|-
TGTGCCAGTAGTACCGGTTGGGGGGACGAGACCCAGTACTTC
CASSTGWGDETQYF
>TRBV25-1|once|TRBJ1-2|-
TGTGCCAGCAGTGTACTCTACTATGGCTACACCTTC
CASSVLYYGYTF
>TRBV20-1|-|TRBJ1-1|-
TGCAGTGCTAGTAGGGGGATAGCTATGAACACTGAAGCTTTCTTT
CSASRGIAMNTEAFF
>TRBV9|-|TRBJ1-1|-
TGTGCCAGCAGCGTAGTGCAGGGGTACACTGAAGCTTTCTTT
CASSVVQGYTEAFF
>TRBV11-2|-|TRBJ2-7|TRBD2
TGTGCCAGCAGGGGACTAAACCCCGGTCGGTACTTC
CASRGLNPGRYF
>TRBV11-3|-|TRBJ2-3|TRBD2
TGTGCCAGCAGCCCGGGACTAGCGGCCACAGATACGCAGTATTTT
CASSPGLAATDTQYF
>TRBV3-1/TRBV3-2|-|TRBJ1-1|TRBD1
TGTGCCAGCAGCCAAGATCCCGGACAGGACAACACTGAAGCTTTCTTT
CASSQDPGQDNTEAFF
>TRBV27|-|TRBJ2-5|-
TGTGCCAGCAGTTTTTCCCGCGGCGAAGAGACCCAGTACTTC
CASSFSRGEETQYF
>TRBV6-4|-|TRBJ1-5|TRBD1
TGTGCCAGGAGAGACAGGGGGCGAGATTGCAATCAGCCCCAGCATTTT
CARRDRGRDCNQPQHF
>TRBV9|-|TRBJ1-4|-
TGTGCCAGCAGCGTAGCTCCACAGGGTACTAATGAAAAACTGTTTTTT
CASSVAPQGTNEKLFF
>TRBV7-6|once|TRBJ1-4|-
TGTGCCAGCAGCTTAAACGCACGGGAACTGTTTTTT
CASSLNARELFF
>TRBV9|-|TRBJ1-3|TRBD1
TGTGCCAGCAGCGTAGAGACAGGGAAAGGAAACACCATATATTTT
CASSVETGKGNTIYF
>TRBV5-1|-|TRBJ1-1|-
TGCGCCAGCAGCTTGACAGGGAGGGACACTGAAGCTTTCTTT
CASSLTGRDTEAFF
>TRBV12-5|-|TRBJ2-7|TRBD1
TGTGCTAGTGGTTTGGCGACCTCAACAGGGGGCGGCGAGCAGTACTTC
CASGLATSTGGGEQYF
>TRBV27|-|TRBJ2-7|TRBD1
TGTGCCAGCAGCCCACGGGACAGCCCCTACGAGCAGTACTTC
CASSPRDSPYEQYF
>TRBV9|-|TRBJ2-1|-
TGTGCCAGCAGCCCCCGCCTGACGGGATCCTACAATGAGCAGTTCTTC
CASSPRLTGSYNEQFF